The clone carrying this TCR beta chain was detected many times. Its antigen is still unknown. The data were taken from a study of Graves' ophthalmopathy and Graves' hyperthyroidism. Overall study context: Peripheral blood sampling occurred at initial diagnosis, before any treatment.

Beta-chain TCR CDR3 regions were amplified from RNA transcripts. In the first round, RT-PCR was carried out with HTBI primers, and a multiplex PCR formed the second round. TCRdb redid the calling of the multiplex PCR reads with MiXCR, one entry per CDR3 protein. The sample holds around 470,000 distinct CDR3 sequences, approximately 15% seen once. V was clipped by 2 bases and J by 6 bases; unmatched bases: 10. Per the germline V gene, CDR1 is GTSNPN and CDR2 is SVGIG (reference sequence). The CDR3 is 15 residues long. Study-level points and caveats: In blood, most expanded thyroid clonotypes above 0.001 frequency were also detected.

Among the exclusions were patients with other autoimmune diseases, uncontrolled infections, pregnancy or lactation. This chain joins TRBV30 and TRBJ1-5; TRBD1 matches 7 bases. The TCR originated in a woman aged 25 to 39 with Graves' ophthalmopathy. The sample taken for sequencing was blood. CDR3 protein: CAWSRKGASLQPQHF. CDR3 in DNA: TGTGCCTGGAGTCGAAAGGGGGCGTCCCTTCAGCCCCAGCATTTT.